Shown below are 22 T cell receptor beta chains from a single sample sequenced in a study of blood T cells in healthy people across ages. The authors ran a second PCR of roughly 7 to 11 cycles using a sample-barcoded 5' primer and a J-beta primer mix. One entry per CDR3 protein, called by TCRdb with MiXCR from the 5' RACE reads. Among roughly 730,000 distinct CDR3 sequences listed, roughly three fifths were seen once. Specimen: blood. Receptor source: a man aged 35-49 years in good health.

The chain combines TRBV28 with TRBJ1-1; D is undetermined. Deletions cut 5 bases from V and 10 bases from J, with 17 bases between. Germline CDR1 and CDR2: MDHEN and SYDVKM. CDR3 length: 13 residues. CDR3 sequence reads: CASSVIAPQVAFF. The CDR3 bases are TGTGCCAGCAGTGTAATAGCTCCTCAGGTAGCTTTCTTT.

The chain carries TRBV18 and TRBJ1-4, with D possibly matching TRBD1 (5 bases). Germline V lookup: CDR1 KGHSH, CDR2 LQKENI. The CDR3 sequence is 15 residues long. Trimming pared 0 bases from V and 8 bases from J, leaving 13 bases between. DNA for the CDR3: TGTGCCAGCTCACCACCGAGGGACGTCGGGGAAAAACTGTTTTTT. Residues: CASSPPRDVGEKLFF.

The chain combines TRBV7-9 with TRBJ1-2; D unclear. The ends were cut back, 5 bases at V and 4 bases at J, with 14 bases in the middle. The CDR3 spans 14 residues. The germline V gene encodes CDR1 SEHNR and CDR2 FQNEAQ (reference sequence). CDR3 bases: TGTGCCAGCAGCCTGTTCGAACGGACCTATGGCTACACCTTC. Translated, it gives CASSLFERTYGYTF.

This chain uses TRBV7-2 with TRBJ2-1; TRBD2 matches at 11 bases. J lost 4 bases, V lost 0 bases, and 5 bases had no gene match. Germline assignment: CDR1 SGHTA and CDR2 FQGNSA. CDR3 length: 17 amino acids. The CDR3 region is CASSLAVSGRVYNEQFF. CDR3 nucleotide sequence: TGTGCCAGCAGCTTAGCGGTTAGCGGGAGGGTATACAATGAGCAGTTCTTC.

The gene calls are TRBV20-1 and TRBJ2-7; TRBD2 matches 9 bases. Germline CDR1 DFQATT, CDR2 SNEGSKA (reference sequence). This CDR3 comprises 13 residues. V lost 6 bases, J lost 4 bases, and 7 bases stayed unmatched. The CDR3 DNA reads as TGCAGTGCCGAACTAGCGGGTTTGTACGAGCAGTACTTC. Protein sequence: CSAELAGLYEQYF.

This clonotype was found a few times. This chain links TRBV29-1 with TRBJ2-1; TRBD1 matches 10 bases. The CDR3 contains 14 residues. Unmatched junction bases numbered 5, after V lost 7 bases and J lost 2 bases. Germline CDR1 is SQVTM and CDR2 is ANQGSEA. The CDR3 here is CSGMGQGTYNEQFF. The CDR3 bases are TGCAGCGGGATGGGACAGGGGACCTACAATGAGCAGTTCTTC.

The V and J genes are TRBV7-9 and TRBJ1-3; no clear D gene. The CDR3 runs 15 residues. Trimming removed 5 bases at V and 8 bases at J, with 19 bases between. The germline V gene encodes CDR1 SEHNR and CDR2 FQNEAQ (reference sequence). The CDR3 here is CASSRRDLKADTIYF. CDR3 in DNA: TGTGCCAGCAGCCGGCGGGATCTAAAGGCGGACACCATATATTTT.

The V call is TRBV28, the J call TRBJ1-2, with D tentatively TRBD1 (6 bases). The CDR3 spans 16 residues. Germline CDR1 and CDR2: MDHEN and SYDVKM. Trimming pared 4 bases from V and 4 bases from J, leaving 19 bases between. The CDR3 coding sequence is TGTGCCAGCAGTTCGATACAGGGCGGAGAGCTCTATGGCTACACCTTC. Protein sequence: CASSSIQGGELYGYTF.

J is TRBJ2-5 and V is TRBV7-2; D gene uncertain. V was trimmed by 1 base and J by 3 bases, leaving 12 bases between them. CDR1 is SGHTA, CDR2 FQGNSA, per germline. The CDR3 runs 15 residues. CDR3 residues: CASSLDGRREETQYF. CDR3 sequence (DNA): TGTGCCAGCAGCTTAGATGGCAGACGGGAAGAGACCCAGTACTTC.

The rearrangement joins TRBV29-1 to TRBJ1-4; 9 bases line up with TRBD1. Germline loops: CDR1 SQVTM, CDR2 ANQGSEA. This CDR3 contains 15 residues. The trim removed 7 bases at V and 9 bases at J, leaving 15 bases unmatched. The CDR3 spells CSARTWTGAGKKLFF. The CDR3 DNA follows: TGCAGCGCTCGAACCTGGACAGGGGCGGGTAAAAAACTGTTTTTT.

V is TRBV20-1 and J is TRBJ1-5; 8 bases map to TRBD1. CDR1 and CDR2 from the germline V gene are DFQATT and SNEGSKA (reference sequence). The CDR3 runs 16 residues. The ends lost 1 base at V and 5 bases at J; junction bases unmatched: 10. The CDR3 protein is CSARAAGGTADQPQHF. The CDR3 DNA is TGCAGTGCTAGAGCGGCAGGGGGCACCGCCGATCAGCCCCAGCATTTT.

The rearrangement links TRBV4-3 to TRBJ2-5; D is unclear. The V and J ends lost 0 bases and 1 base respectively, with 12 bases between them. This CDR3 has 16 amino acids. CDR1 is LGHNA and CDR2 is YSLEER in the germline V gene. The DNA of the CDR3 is TGCGCCAGCAGCCAAGATGGTTGGGCTAGCCAAGAGACCCAGTACTTC. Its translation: CASSQDGWASQETQYF.

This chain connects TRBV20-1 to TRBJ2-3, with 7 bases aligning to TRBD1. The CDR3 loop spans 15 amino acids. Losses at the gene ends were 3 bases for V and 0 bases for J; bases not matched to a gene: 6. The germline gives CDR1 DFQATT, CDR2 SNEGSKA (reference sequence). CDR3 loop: CSARSPGQSTDTQYF. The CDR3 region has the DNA TGCAGTGCTAGGAGCCCGGGACAGAGCACAGATACGCAGTATTTT.

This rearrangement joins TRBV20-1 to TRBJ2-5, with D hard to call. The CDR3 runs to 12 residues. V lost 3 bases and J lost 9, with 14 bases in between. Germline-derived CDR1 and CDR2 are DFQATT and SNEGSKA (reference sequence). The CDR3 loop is CSARGQTGAQYF. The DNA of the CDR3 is TGCAGTGCTAGGGGCCAGACCGGAGCCCAGTACTTC.

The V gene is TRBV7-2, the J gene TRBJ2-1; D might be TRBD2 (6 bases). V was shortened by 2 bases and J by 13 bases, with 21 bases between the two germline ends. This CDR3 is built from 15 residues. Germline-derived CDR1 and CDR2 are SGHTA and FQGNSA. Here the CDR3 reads CASSLSAEGRETQFF. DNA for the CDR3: TGTGCCAGCAGCTTATCGGCGGAGGGGAGAGAGACCCAGTTCTTC.

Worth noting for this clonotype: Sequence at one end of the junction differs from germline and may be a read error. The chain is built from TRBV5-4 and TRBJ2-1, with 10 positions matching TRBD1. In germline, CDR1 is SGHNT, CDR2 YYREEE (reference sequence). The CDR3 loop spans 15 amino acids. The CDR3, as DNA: TGTGCCGGCAGCTTGGACAGGGGGAGGAACAATGAGCAGTTCTTC. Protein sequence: CAGSLDRGRNNEQFF.

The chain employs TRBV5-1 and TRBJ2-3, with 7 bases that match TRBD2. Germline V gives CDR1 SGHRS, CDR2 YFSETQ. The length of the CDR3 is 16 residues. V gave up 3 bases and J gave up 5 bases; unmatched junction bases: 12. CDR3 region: CASSWEGRAAVDTQYF. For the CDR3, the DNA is TGCGCCAGCAGCTGGGAGGGACGAGCGGCGGTAGATACGCAGTATTTT.

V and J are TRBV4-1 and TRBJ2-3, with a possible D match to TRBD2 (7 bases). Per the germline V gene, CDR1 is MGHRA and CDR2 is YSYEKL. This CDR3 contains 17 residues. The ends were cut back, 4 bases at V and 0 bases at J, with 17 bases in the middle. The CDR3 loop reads CASSPTGGGGSTDTQYF. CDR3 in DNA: TGCGCCAGCAGCCCCACGGGGGGCGGAGGTAGCACAGATACGCAGTATTTT.

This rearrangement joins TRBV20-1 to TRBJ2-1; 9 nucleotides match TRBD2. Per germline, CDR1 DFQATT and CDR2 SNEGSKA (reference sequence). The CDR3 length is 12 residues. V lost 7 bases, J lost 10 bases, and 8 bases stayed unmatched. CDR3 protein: CSVQREANEQFF. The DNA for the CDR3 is TGCAGTGTCCAGCGGGAGGCAAACGAGCAGTTCTTC.

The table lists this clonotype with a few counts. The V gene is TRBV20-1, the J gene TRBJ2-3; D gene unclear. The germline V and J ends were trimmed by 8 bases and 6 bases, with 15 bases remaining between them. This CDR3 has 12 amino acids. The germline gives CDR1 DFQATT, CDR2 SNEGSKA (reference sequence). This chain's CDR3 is CSTGLSSDTQYF. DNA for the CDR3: TGCAGTACCGGCCTTAGTTCGGATACGCAGTATTTT.

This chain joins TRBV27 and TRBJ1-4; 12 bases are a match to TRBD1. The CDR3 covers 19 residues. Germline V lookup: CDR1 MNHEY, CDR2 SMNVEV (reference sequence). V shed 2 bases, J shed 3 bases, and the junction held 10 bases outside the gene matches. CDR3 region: CASSLSFGDRGRPNEKLFF. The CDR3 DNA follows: TGTGCCAGCAGTTTAAGTTTTGGGGACAGGGGGCGACCTAATGAAAAACTGTTTTTT.

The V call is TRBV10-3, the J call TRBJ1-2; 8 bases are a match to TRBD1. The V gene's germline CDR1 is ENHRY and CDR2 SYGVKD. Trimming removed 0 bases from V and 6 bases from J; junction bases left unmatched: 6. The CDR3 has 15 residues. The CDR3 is CAISESIQGANGYTF. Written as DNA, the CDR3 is TGTGCCATCAGTGAGTCGATCCAGGGGGCAAATGGCTACACCTTC.